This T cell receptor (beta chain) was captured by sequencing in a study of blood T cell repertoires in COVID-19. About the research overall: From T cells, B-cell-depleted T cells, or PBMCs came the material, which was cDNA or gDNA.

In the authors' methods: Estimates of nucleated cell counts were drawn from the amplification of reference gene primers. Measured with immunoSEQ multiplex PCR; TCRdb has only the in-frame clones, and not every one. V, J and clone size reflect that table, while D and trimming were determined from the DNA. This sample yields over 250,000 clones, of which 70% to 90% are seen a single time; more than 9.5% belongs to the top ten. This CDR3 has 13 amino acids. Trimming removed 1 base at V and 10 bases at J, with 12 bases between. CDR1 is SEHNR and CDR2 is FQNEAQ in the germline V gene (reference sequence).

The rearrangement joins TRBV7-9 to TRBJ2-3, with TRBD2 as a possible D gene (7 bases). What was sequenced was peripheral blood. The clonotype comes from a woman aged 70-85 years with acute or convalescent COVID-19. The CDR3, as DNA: TGTGCCAGCAGCTTAGATGGCGGGGGCCCGCAGTATTTT. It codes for CASSLDGGGPQYF.